Shown below are 14 T cell receptor beta chains from a single sample sequenced in a study of blood T cell repertoires in COVID-19. The table came from immunoSEQ multiplex PCR; TCRdb's copy has only in-frame clones and leaves some out. The table lists about 400,000 clones, 88% of them singletons. Sample: PBMCs or T cells enriched from blood (not recorded which). These receptors were collected from a woman aged 40 to 50 with acute COVID-19.

This sequence joins TRBV6-2 or TRBV6-3 and TRBJ2-6; TRBD1 matches at 8 bases. V gave up 5 bases and J gave up 0 bases; unmatched junction bases: 15. The CDR3 is 20 residues long. Germline V lookup: CDR1 MNHEY, CDR2 SVGEGT. The CDR3 DNA sequence: TGTGCCAGCAGTATGGGATCGCAGGGGGCTACCTACTCTGGGGCCAACGTCCTGACTTTC. Its translation is CASSMGSQGATYSGANVLTF.

The chain uses TRBV4-1 and TRBJ1-1; D call uncertain. Germline V gene sequence: CDR1 MGHRA, CDR2 YSYEKL. V lost 0 bases to trimming and J lost 4 bases, with 6 bases between them. The CDR3 length is 13 residues. The CDR3 here is CASSQDLGTEAFF. DNA for the CDR3: TGCGCCAGCAGCCAAGACCTAGGCACTGAAGCTTTCTTT.

On this clone itself: Germline is not matched at one junction end, which may reflect a read error. In DNA, the CDR3 is TGTGCCAGCAGCGAAGGACTAGCGGGGGGTATAGCAGATACGCAGTATTTT. Encoded protein: CASSEGLAGGIADTQYF. V usage is TRBV2 and J usage is TRBJ2-3, with 14 bases that match TRBD2. Germline-derived CDR1 and CDR2 are SNHLY and FYNNEI. The CDR3 is 17 amino acids.

CDR3: CSVEVQGRKAFF. The CDR3 DNA follows: TGCAGCGTTGAAGTACAGGGGCGGAAAGCTTTCTTT. The chain couples TRBV29-1 to TRBJ1-1; 7 bases are a match to TRBD1. With 1 base clipped from V and 9 bases from J, the junction kept 5 bases outside the gene matches. The CDR3 totals 12 residues. From germline, CDR1 is SQVTM and CDR2 ANQGSEA.

The gene calls are TRBV5-4 and TRBJ2-5; TRBD2 agrees at 8 bases. This CDR3 comprises 16 residues. J gave up 3 bases and V 3 bases, and 10 bases lay outside the gene matches. Germline V gives CDR1 SGHNT, CDR2 YYREEE (reference sequence). CDR3 coding DNA: TGTGCCAGCAGCTCGAAGCGGGCGGGGGGAGAAGAGACCCAGTACTTC. This translates into CASSSKRAGGEETQYF. The variable domain in full, completed from reference TRBV5-4 and TRBJ2-5, reads ETGVTQSPTHLIKTRGQQVTLRCSSQSGHNTVSWYQQALGQGPQFIFQYYREEENGRGNFPPRFSGLQFPNYSSELNVNALELDDSALYLCASSSKRAGGEETQYFGPGTRLLVL.

The rearrangement links TRBV12-3 or TRBV12-4 to TRBJ2-7; D might be TRBD1 (6 bases). The CDR3 is 13 amino acids. Deletions cut 3 bases from V and 3 bases from J, with 9 bases between. The CDR3: CASSFRRGYEQYF. In DNA form, the CDR3 reads TGTGCCAGCAGTTTCCGCAGGGGCTACGAGCAGTACTTC.

The CDR3 DNA sequence: TGTGCCAGCAGTTACTCCGGTCGTAGCAATCAGCCCCAGCATTTT. This encodes CASSYSGRSNQPQHF. V usage is TRBV6-5 and J usage is TRBJ1-5; D unresolved. This CDR3 comprises 15 residues. Trimming pared 0 bases from V and 0 bases from J, leaving 6 bases between. Germline lookup yields CDR1 MNHEY and CDR2 SVGAGI.

The rearrangement uses TRBV27 and TRBJ1-2; D remains ambiguous. CDR3 length equals 15 residues. V lost 2 bases and J 4 bases, leaving 14 bases between the germline ends. Germline V gives CDR1 MNHEY, CDR2 SMNVEV (reference sequence). CDR3 nucleotides: TGTGCCAGCAGTTTACACAGCTTCTTACCCTATGGCTACACCTTC. Translating gives CASSLHSFLPYGYTF.

The V gene is TRBV7-9, the J gene TRBJ2-1; possible D gene TRBD2, 6 bases. The germline V gene encodes CDR1 SEHNR and CDR2 FQNEAQ (reference sequence). V gave up 5 bases and J gave up 4 bases, with 12 bases separating them. The CDR3 is 14 amino acids. The CDR3 nucleotides are TGTGCCAGCAGCGGGGGGTTTGGGTACAATGAGCAGTTCTTC. This codes for CASSGGFGYNEQFF. The whole variable domain, filled in from reference TRBV7-9 and TRBJ2-1, reads DTGVSQNPRHKITKRGQNVTFRCDPISEHNRLYWYRQTLGQGPEFLTYFQNEAQLEKSRLLSDRFSAERPKGSFSTLEIQRTEQGDSAMYLCASSGGFGYNEQFFGPGTRLTVL.

V is TRBV13 and J is TRBJ1-2; D gene uncertain. V dropped 1 base and J dropped 1 base, with 7 bases sitting between them. The CDR3 has 14 amino acids. From germline, CDR1 is PRHDT and CDR2 FYEKMQ (reference sequence). CDR3 amino acids: CASSLVASNYGYTF. The CDR3 DNA follows: TGTGCCAGCAGCTTAGTTGCCAGTAACTATGGCTACACCTTC.

J is TRBJ1-2 and V is TRBV27; D not resolved. The V end was cut by 5 bases, the J end by 0 bases, with 10 bases between. From germline, CDR1 is MNHEY and CDR2 SMNVEV (reference sequence). The CDR3 covers 14 residues. The CDR3 DNA follows: TGTGCCAGCAGTCTGAGGGAGACTAACTATGGCTACACCTTC. It is translated as CASSLRETNYGYTF.

This clone was observed once. V usage is TRBV6-5 and J usage is TRBJ1-1; 8 bases agree with TRBD1. The V gene's germline CDR1 is MNHEY and CDR2 SVGAGI. There are 15 residues in the CDR3. Trimming cost V 7 bases and J 4 bases; bases outside gene matches: 11. The CDR3 protein is CASKPGQARSTEAFF. In DNA, the CDR3 is TGTGCCAGCAAACCGGGACAGGCAAGGTCCACTGAAGCTTTCTTT.

V is TRBV5-1 and J is TRBJ2-2; possible D gene TRBD2, 6 bases. The germline gives CDR1 SGHRS, CDR2 YFSETQ. This CDR3 spans 15 amino acids. With 4 bases removed from V and 6 bases from J, the gap between germline ends came to 16 bases. CDR3 amino acids: CASSTPGPSAGELFF. The CDR3 region has the DNA TGCGCCAGCAGCACCCCGGGGCCTAGCGCCGGGGAGCTGTTTTTT.

The V gene is TRBV5-1, the J gene TRBJ2-5, with 12 positions matching TRBD2. J lost 1 base, V lost 2 bases, and 3 bases had no gene match. The CDR3 consists of 16 residues. From germline, CDR1 is SGHRS and CDR2 YFSETQ. CDR3 region: CASSLGTSGSQETQYF. CDR3 sequence (DNA): TGCGCCAGCAGCTTAGGGACTAGCGGGTCCCAAGAGACCCAGTACTTC.